Sequencing of this T cell receptor (beta chain) was carried out in a study of T-cell reconstitution after alpha-beta-depleted transplantation in children. In germline, CDR1 is MGHDK, CDR2 SYGVNS. Trimming shortened V by 1 base and J by 2 bases, and 18 bases separated the two germline ends. The CDR3 loop spans 17 amino acids. This clonotype was counted a few times. As it was prepared, the TCRbeta library received unique molecular identifiers. TCRdb re-called the PCR reads with MiXCR, one entry per CDR3 protein. The data show over 550,000 distinct CDR3 sequences, 10% seen once. The input for sequencing was PBMCs from the stem cell graft donor, taken from the stem cell graft. The gene calls are TRBV25-1 and TRBJ2-7, with D possibly being TRBD1 (6 bases). The clonotype was recovered from a human donor who donated a stem cell graft to a child with acute myeloid leukemia. The CDR3 protein is CASSESGAWTATYEQYF. As DNA, the CDR3 is TGTGCCAGCAGTGAATCAGGGGCCTGGACAGCGACCTACGAGCAGTACTTC.